This T cell receptor (beta chain) was recorded in a study of blood T cell repertoires in COVID-19. Background on the study: Both acute and convalescent COVID-19 samples were obtained from the United States, Italy and Spain. PBMCs, B-cell-depleted T cells, or T cells provided the cDNA or gDNA that made up the material.

V was trimmed by 5 bases and J by 7 bases, leaving 15 bases between them. The CDR3 runs to 15 residues. In germline, CDR1 is SEHNR, CDR2 FQNEAQ (reference sequence). Authors' data handling: Counts of nucleated cells, estimated from reference gene primer amplification, were obtained. Clones were read by immunoSEQ multiplex PCR, and TCRdb kept only the in-frame ones, dropping some. Clone size and the V and J calls come from that table; the DNA yielded D and trimming. The table includes 110,000 to 150,000 clones, more than 70% detected once. Sequenced material: peripheral blood. The clonotype comes from a man aged 50 or older with active or convalescent COVID-19. V usage is TRBV7-9 and J usage is TRBJ1-6, with a tentative D call TRBD1 (5 bases). CDR3 residues: CASSPRQQGNSPLHF. In DNA, the CDR3 is TGTGCCAGCAGCCCACGACAGCAAGGCAATTCACCCCTCCACTTT.